This TCR beta chain was recovered during a study of T cells in Graves' hyperthyroidism and ophthalmopathy. This CDR3 comprises 14 residues. Germline loops: CDR1 LGHDT, CDR2 YNNKEL (reference sequence). The V gene end was trimmed by 6 bases and the J gene end by 2 bases; junction bases not matched to a gene: 6. This clonotype was recorded a few times. Fresh peripheral blood, 10 ml, was the source of the PBMCs. The investigators amplified TCR beta CDR3 regions from RNA transcripts. TCR CDR3 underwent first-round RT-PCR with the HTBI primer set. TCRdb itself ran the multiplex PCR reads through MiXCR, one entry per CDR3 protein. The data contain 300,000 to 450,000 distinct CDR3 sequences, approximately 17% of them singletons.

The TCR sequence derives from a man between 18 and 29 years old with Graves' ophthalmopathy. The sample comprised blood. The chain is built from TRBV3-1 and TRBJ2-7; 8 bases fit TRBD1. The CDR3, as DNA: TGTGCCAGCAGGAGGACAGGGACCCCCTACGAGCAGTACTTC. Translation gives CASRRTGTPYEQYF.